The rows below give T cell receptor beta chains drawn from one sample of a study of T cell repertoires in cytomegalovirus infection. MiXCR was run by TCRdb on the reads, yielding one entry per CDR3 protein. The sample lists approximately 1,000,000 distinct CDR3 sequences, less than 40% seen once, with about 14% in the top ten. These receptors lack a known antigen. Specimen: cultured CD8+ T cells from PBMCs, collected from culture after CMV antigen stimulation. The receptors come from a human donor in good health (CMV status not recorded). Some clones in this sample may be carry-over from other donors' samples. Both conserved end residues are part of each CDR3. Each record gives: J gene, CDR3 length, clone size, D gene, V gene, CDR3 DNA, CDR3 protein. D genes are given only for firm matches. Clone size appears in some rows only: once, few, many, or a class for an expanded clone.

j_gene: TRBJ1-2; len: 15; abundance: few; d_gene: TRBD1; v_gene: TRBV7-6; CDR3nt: TGTGCCAGCAGTTCCAACTTAGGGGGCGGCTATGGCTACACCTTC; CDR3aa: CASSSNLGGGYGYTF
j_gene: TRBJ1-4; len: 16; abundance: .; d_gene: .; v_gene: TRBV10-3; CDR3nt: TGTGCCATCAGTGAACCCCCCCGGGACGGTAATGAAAAACTGTTTTTT; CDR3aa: CAISEPPRDGNEKLFF
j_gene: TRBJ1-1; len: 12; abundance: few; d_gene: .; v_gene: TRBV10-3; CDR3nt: TGTGCCATCAGTGAGAGGAGCACTGAAGCTTTCTTT; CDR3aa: CAISERSTEAFF
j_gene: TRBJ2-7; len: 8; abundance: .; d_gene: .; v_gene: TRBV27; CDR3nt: TGCCGTGTGAGCGAGCAGTACTTC; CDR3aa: CRVSEQYF
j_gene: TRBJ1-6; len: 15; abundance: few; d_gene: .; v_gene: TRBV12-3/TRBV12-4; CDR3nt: TGTGCCAGCAGAGCCTCGGGGCCCCTTAATTCACCCCTCCACTTT; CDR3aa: CASRASGPLNSPLHF
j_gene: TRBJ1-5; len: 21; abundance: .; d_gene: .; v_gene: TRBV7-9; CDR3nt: TGTGCCAGCAGTTCCCCCGAGAGGGAAGGCAGTAAAACGGATCGCAATCAGCCCCAGCATTTT; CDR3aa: CASSSPEREGSKTDRNQPQHF
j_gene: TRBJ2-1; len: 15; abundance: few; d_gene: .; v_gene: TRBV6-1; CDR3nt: TGTGCCAGCAGGGACCGGGACTCCGTCTACAATGAGCAGTTCTTC; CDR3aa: CASRDRDSVYNEQFF
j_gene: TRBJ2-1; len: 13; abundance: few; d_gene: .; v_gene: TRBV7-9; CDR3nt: TGTGCCAGCAGCTTAGGAATGACCCTGGAGCAGTTCTTC; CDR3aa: CASSLGMTLEQFF
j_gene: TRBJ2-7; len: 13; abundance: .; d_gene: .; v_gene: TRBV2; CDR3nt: TGTGCCAGCAGAAATAGTGGCTCCTACGAGCAGTACTTC; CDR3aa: CASRNSGSYEQYF
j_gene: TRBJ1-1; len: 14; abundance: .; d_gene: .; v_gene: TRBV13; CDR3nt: TGTGCCAGCAGCTCGGGAGGGATTAACACTGAAGCTTTCTTT; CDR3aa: CASSSGGINTEAFF
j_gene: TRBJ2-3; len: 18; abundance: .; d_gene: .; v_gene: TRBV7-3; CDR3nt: TGTGCCAGCAGCTCCCGTGGAACTATTCCCCCCTACACAGATACGCAGTATTTT; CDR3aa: CASSSRGTIPPYTDTQYF
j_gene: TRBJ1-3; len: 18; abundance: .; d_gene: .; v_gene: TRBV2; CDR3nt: TGTGCCAGCAGTGAAACTTTGTCTCGCGGGGCGTCTGGAAACACCATATATTTT; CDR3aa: CASSETLSRGASGNTIYF
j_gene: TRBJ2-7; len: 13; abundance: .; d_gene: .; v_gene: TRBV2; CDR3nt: TGTGCCAGCAGTGGGGGGCAGGTCTACGAGCAGTACTTC; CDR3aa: CASSGGQVYEQYF
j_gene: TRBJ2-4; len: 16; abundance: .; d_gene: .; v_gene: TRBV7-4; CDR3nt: TGTGCCAGCACCCCCAAGTCCGGGGTAGTCAAAAACATTCAGTACTTC; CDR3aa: CASTPKSGVVKNIQYF
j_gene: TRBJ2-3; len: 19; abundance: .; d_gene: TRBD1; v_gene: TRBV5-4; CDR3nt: TGTGCCAGCAGCTTGGGGGTCCGGACAGGGATCAGCTTCACAGATACGCAGTATTTT; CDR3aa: CASSLGVRTGISFTDTQYF
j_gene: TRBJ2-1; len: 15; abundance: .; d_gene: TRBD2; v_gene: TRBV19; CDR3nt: TGTGCCAGTAGGACTAGCATCGGTACATCTAATGAGCAGTTCTTC; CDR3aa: CASRTSIGTSNEQFF
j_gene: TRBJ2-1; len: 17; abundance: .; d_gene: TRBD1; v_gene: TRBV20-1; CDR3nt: TGCAGTGCTGGGGGGGTCCCGGGACAGGGATCCTACAATGAGCAGTTCTTC; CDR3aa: CSAGGVPGQGSYNEQFF
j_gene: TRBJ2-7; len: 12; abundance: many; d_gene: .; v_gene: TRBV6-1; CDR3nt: TGTGCCAGCAGCCGGGACTTCTACGAGCAGTACTTC; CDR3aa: CASSRDFYEQYF
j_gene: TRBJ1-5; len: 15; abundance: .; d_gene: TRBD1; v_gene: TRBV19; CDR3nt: TGTGTCAGTAGTATAGACAGGGAGGGCAATCAGCCCCAGCATTTT; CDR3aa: CVSSIDREGNQPQHF
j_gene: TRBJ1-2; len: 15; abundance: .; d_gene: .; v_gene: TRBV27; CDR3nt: TGTGCCAGCAGTTTGTCTCCGACTGCCGTTGATGGCTACACCTTC; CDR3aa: CASSLSPTAVDGYTF
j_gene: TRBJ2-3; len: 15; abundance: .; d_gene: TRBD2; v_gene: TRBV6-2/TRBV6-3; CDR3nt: TGTGCCAGCAGTTACGTGGGGGGGTTCCCAGATACGCAGTATTTT; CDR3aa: CASSYVGGFPDTQYF
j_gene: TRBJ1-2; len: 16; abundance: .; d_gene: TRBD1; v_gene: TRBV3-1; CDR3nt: TGTGCCAGCAGCCGCCGGGACAGTGAAACCATCTATGGCTACACCTTC; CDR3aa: CASSRRDSETIYGYTF
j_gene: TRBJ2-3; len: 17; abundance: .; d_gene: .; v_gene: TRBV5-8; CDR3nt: TGTGCCAGCAGCCACCCCCCGGGCACTACCTACACAGATACGCAGTATTTT; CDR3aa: CASSHPPGTTYTDTQYF
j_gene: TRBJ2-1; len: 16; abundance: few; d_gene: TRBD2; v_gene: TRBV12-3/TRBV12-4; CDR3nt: TGTGCCAGCAGTACCTCGACTAGCGGGGGGGGCAATGAGCAGTTCTTC; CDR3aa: CASSTSTSGGGNEQFF
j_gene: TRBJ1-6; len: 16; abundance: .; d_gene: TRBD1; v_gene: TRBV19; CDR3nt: TGTGCCAGTAGTACGATCCGGGACAGGAATAATTCACCCCTCCACTTT; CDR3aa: CASSTIRDRNNSPLHF
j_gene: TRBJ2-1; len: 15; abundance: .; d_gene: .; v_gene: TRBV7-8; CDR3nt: TGTGCCAGCAGCTCAGGCGAGAGCCAACAAGAGACCCAGTTCTTC; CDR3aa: CASSSGESQQETQFF
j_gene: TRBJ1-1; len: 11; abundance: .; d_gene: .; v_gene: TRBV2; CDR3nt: TGTAGTGTGGCGATGAACACTGAAGCTTTCTTT; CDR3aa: CSVAMNTEAFF
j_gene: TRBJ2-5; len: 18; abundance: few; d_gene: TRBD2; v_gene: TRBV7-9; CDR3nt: TGTGCCAGCAGCTTACCGTGGACTAGCGGGGGCCTCCAAGAGACCCAGTACTTC; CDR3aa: CASSLPWTSGGLQETQYF
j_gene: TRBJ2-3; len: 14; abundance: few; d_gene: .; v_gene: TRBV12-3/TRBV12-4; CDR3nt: TGTGCCAGCAGCACTAGCCACTCTTTGGATACGCAGTATTTT; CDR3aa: CASSTSHSLDTQYF
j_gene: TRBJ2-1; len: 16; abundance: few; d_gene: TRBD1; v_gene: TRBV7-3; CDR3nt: TGTGCCAGCAGCTCTCTGGAGACAGGGGGCGGCAATGAGCAGTTCTTC; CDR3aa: CASSSLETGGGNEQFF
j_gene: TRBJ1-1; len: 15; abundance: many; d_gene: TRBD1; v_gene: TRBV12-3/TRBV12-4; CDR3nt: TGTGCCAGCAGTTATAACGACAGGGTGAACACTGAAGCTTTCTTT; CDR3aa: CASSYNDRVNTEAFF
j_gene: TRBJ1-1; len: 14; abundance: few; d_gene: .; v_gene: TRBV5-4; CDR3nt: TGTGCCAGCAGCTTCCTGGATCCGAGCACTGAAGCTTTCTTT; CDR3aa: CASSFLDPSTEAFF
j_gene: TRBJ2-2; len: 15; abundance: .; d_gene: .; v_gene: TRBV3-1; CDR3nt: TGTGCCAGCAGCCAAACTGACGGGAACACCGGGGAGCTGTTTTTT; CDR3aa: CASSQTDGNTGELFF
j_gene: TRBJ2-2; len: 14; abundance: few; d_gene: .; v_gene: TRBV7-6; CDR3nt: TGTGCCAGCAGCTCTGCGGGTCCCCACGGGGAGCTGTTTTTT; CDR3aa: CASSSAGPHGELFF
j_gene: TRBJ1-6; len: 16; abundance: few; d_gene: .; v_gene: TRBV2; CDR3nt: TGTGCCAGCAGTGAACCCCACGGTTTATACTTTTCACCCCTCCACTTT; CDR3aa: CASSEPHGLYFSPLHF
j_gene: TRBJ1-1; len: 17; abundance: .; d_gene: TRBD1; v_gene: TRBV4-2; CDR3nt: TGTGCCAGCAGCCAAGTCCGCTACTCGGACAGGGAAACTGAAGCTTTCTTT; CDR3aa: CASSQVRYSDRETEAFF
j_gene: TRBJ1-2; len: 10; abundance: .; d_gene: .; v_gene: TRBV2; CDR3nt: TGTGCCAGCACGGGCAGGGGCTACACCTTC; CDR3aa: CASTGRGYTF
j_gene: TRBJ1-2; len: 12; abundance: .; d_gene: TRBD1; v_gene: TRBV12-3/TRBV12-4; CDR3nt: TGTGCCAGCAGCCAGGACAGGAGCGGCTACACCTTC; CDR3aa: CASSQDRSGYTF
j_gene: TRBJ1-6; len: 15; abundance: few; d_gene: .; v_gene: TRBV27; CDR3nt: TGTGCCAGCAGTTCGCGCCGGGACGGATATTCACCCCTCCACTTT; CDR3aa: CASSSRRDGYSPLHF
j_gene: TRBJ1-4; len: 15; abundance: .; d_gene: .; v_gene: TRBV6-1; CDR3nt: TGTGCCAGCAGTGAACCCATGGGCAGGGATGAAAAACTGTTATTT; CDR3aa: CASSEPMGRDEKLLF
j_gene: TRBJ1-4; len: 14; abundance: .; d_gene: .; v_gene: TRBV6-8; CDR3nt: TGTGCCAGCAGGTTACAGGGCGACAATGAAAAACTGTTTTTT; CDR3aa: CASRLQGDNEKLFF
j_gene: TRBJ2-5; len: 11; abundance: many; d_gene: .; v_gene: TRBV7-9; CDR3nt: TGTGCCAGCAGCTTATCTGGGACCCAGTACTTC; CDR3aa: CASSLSGTQYF
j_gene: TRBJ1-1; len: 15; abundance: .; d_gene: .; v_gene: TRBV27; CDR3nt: TGTGCCAGCAGTCCAGCTTTCGGGTTGGACACTGAAGCTTTCTTT; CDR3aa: CASSPAFGLDTEAFF
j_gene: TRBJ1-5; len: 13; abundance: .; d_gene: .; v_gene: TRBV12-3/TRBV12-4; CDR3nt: TGTGCCAGCAGTTTAGTGGACAATCAGCCCCAGCATTTT; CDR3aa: CASSLVDNQPQHF
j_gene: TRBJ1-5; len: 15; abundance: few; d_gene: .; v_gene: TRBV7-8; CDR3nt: TGTGCCAGCAGCTTATCCGTACAGCTCAATCAGCCCCAGCATTTT; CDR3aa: CASSLSVQLNQPQHF
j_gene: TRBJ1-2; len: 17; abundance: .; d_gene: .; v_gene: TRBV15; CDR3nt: TGTGCCACCAGCATTTCACGACAGTTAGGGGACAAGGATGGCTACACCTTC; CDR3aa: CATSISRQLGDKDGYTF
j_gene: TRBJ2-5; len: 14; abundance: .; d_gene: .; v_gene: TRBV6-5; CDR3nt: TGTGCCAGCAGTTACAACGGGGTTCAAGAGACCCAGTACTTC; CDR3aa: CASSYNGVQETQYF
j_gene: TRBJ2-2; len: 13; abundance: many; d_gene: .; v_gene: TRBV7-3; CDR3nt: TGTGCCAGCAGCTGGGGCCTTACCGGGGAGCTGTTTTTT; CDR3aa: CASSWGLTGELFF
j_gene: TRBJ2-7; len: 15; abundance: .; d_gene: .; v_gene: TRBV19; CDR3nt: TGTGCCAGTAGTTCAAATCAGGGTCCACCATACGAGCAGTACTTC; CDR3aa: CASSSNQGPPYEQYF